This entry lists 29 T cell receptor delta chains sequenced from one sample in a study of gamma-delta T cells after stem cell transplantation (dated by TCRdb to the mid-2010s). Library method: RT-PCR. Sequencing was performed on an Illumina MiSeq. TCRdb reprocessed the public reads with the caller CATT; rows with the same DNA were merged afterwards. The sample table holds some 1,600 delta-chain clones, of which about 8.7% were seen once. The top ten hold roughly 26% of the sample. Specimen: gamma-delta T cells. The receptors here all came from a human donor. It is not recorded whose cells these are; they may come from a transplant donor.

This clone was seen a few times. A read error is likely here: a far larger clone is one base away. This sample includes further DNA sequences coding for the same CDR3. V is TRDV2 and J is TRDJ1; 9 bases match TRDD3. Germline CDR1 reads GEAIGNYY; CDR2 reads EKD. This CDR3 contains 14 residues. The CDR3 protein is CACDVLGDTYKLIF. The CDR3 DNA reads as TGTGCCTGTGATGTACTGGGGGACACCTATAAACTCATCTTT.

Sample share makes this clone large (0.1 to 1%). This same CDR3 is encoded by further DNA sequences in the sample. The V and J genes are TRDV2 and TRDJ1; 11 positions match TRDD3. Trimming at V came to 3 bases and at J to 3 bases, leaving 5 bases not matched to a gene. This CDR3 spans 15 amino acids. Germline CDR1 is GEAIGNYY and CDR2 is EKD. CDR3 DNA: TGTGCCTGTGACCCACTGGGGGATAAGGCCGATAAACTCATCTTT. It specifies CACDPLGDKADKLIF.

Within the sample, this clone is large. Other nucleotide sequences in the sample specify the same CDR3. The chain has TRDV2 and TRDJ1; 13 nucleotides align to TRDD3. Germline loops: CDR1 GEAIGNYY, CDR2 EKD. V lost 3 bases and J lost 0; bases outside the gene matches: 6. This CDR3 is 17 amino acids long. CDR3 DNA: TGTGCCTGTGACTTACTGGGGGATACGCCACACACCGATAAACTCATCTTT. Translated, it gives CACDLLGDTPHTDKLIF.

This clone was counted only a few times. A read error is possible here, since a much larger clone lies one base away. The chain has TRDV2 and TRDJ1; possibly TRDD3 for D (6 bases). This CDR3 has 18 amino acids. Per germline, CDR1 GEAIGNYY and CDR2 EKD. V shed 5 bases and J shed 0 bases, with 24 bases lying between them. CDR3 in DNA: TGTGCCTGTGGCACGGTATTGGGGGCCTCCTCTTACACCGATAAACTCATCTTT. Its protein product is CACGTVLGASSYTDKLIF.

By sample share, this clone is medium-sized. The V gene is TRDV2, the J gene TRDJ3, with 10 bases lining up with TRDD3. Germline assignment: CDR1 GEAIGNYY and CDR2 EKD. CDR3 size: 19 residues. Trimming removed 1 base from V and 1 base from J; junction bases left unmatched: 6. CDR3 sequence reads: CACDTTGGLQSWDTRQMFF. The DNA of the CDR3 is TGTGCCTGTGACACGACTGGGGGATTACAATCCTGGGACACCCGACAGATGTTTTTC.

This clone was found a few times. The protein TCRdb gives is from a much larger clone and does not agree with this DNA's translation at residue 14, likely a read error; the protein shown here comes from the DNA. This chain connects TRDV2 to TRDJ1; the D is unclear. This CDR3 region has 16 residues. From germline, CDR1 is GEAIGNYY and CDR2 EKD. The CDR3, as DNA: TGTGCCTGTGACCCCGTTAGCGGAATGTACACCGATAAACCCATCTTT. Protein: CACDPVSGMYTDKPIF.

Relative to its sample, this clone is large (0.1 to 1%). Other DNA sequences from this sample encode an identical CDR3 as well. The chain carries TRDV2 and TRDJ1; D uncertain. The germline CDR1 and CDR2 sequences are GEAIGNYY and EKD. Trimming took 0 bases from V and 0 from J, leaving 25 bases between them. The CDR3 is 20 residues long. The CDR3 DNA sequence: TGTGCCTGTGACACCGTCGGACAAAATCCAGATATCAAGTACACCGATAAACTCATCTTT. Its protein is CACDTVGQNPDIKYTDKLIF.

The chain uses TRDV2 and TRDJ1; no clear D gene. The CDR3 contains 16 residues. The V end was cut by 4 bases, the J end by 2 bases, with 19 bases between. From germline, CDR1 is GEAIGNYY and CDR2 EKD. The CDR3, as DNA: TGTGCCTGTGAATGGATGACCCCGGAGAGGACCGATAAACTCATCTTT. Translated: CACEWMTPERTDKLIF.

This clone is large. Other DNA sequences within the sample encode an identical CDR3. J is TRDJ1 and V is TRDV2, with TRDD3 matching over 12 bases. The germline gives CDR1 GEAIGNYY, CDR2 EKD. The CDR3 has 14 residues. V gave up 3 bases and J gave up 10 bases; unmatched junction bases: 8. This chain's CDR3 is CACDAVLGDTRLIF. The DNA of the CDR3 is TGTGCCTGTGACGCGGTACTGGGGGATACCAGACTCATCTTT.

Worth noting for this clone: A much larger clone sits a single nucleotide away, making a read error possible. Other DNA sequences of this sample code for an identical CDR3. This sequence joins TRDV2 and TRDJ1; 11 bases map to TRDD3. Trimming removed 1 base from V and 0 bases from J; junction bases left unmatched: 6. The CDR3 spans 17 residues. Per the germline V gene, CDR1 is GEAIGNYY and CDR2 is EKD. The CDR3 sequence: CACDTLGDTGYTDKLIF. Here the CDR3 DNA reads TGTGCCTGTGACACTCTGGGGGATACTGGGTACACCGATAAACTCATCTTT.

In its sample, this clone is medium-sized. This rearrangement joins TRDV2 to TRDJ1; TRDD3 matches 8 bases. After removal of 3 bases from V and 0 bases from J, the junction contained 5 bases not matched to a gene. CDR1 and CDR2 from the germline V gene are GEAIGNYY and EKD. There are 15 residues in the CDR3. CDR3 DNA sequence: TGTGCCTGTGACCGACTGGGGGGTTACACCGATAAACTCATCTTT. It encodes CACDRLGGYTDKLIF.

Judged by abundance, this clone is medium-sized. The rearrangement uses TRDV2 and TRDJ1, with D maybe TRDD3 (6 bases). The germline V and J ends were trimmed by 0 bases and 4 bases, with 11 bases remaining between them. The CDR3 is made up of 14 amino acids. Germline-derived CDR1 and CDR2 are GEAIGNYY and EKD. The CDR3 DNA reads TGTGCCTGTGACACCTTAGCTGGGGACGATAAACTCATCTTT. Translation gives CACDTLAGDDKLIF.

As for this clone: A much larger clone sits a single nucleotide away, making a read error possible. The chain is built from TRDV2 and TRDJ1; tentatively, D is TRDD3 (6 bases). Looked up from germline, CDR1 is GEAIGNYY and CDR2 is EKD. This CDR3 spans 17 amino acids. CDR3 protein: CACGTVGDRPYTDKLIF. As DNA, the CDR3 is TGTGCCTGTGGCACCGTCGGGGATCGACCGTACACCGATAAACTCATCTTT.

By sample share, this clone is large. For the CDR3, the DNA is TGTGCCTGTGACACATTGGGGGATACTAAGGGAGCTTTGACAGCACAACTCTTCTTT. Residues: CACDTLGDTKGALTAQLFF. The J gene is TRDJ2, the V gene TRDV2, with 10 bases fitting TRDD3. Germline V gene data show CDR1 as GEAIGNYY and CDR2 as EKD. Losses at the gene ends were 1 base for V and 0 bases for J; bases not matched to a gene: 10. The CDR3 contains 19 residues.

Points on this clone: The protein recorded in TCRdb matches a much larger clone and deviates from this DNA's translation at residue 6, suggesting a read error; the protein here is obtained by translating the DNA. V gene TRDV2 combines with J gene TRDJ1; 10 positions match TRDD3. The CDR3 totals 16 residues. Germline values: CDR1 GEAIGNYY, CDR2 EKD. V trimming: 2 bases; J trimming: 6 bases; junction bases outside the gene matches: 11. The CDR3 spells CACDIQGDTHENKLIF. CDR3 DNA: TGTGCCTGTGACATACAGGGGGATACGCACGAGAATAAACTCATCTTT.

Notes on this clone: A much larger clone sits a single nucleotide away, making a read error possible. Other DNA sequences of this sample code for an identical CDR3. The V call is TRDV2, the J call TRDJ1; D unresolved. Germline V gives CDR1 GEAIGNYY, CDR2 EKD. CDR3 length equals 20 residues. Trimming took 0 bases from V and 0 from J, leaving 25 bases between them. CDR3 protein: CACDTVGQNPDIKYTDKLIF. CDR3 coding DNA: TGTGCCTGTGACACCGTCGGGCAAAATCCAGATATCAAGTACACCGATAAACTCATCTTT.

This clone is classed as large. The sample holds other DNA sequences that translate to the same CDR3. This rearrangement joins TRDV2 to TRDJ1, with 10 positions matching TRDD3. The CDR3 loop spans 18 amino acids. The V gene end was trimmed by 3 bases and the J gene end by 0 bases; junction bases not matched to a gene: 12. Per the germline V gene, CDR1 is GEAIGNYY and CDR2 is EKD. The CDR3 reads CACDPLGDYSLYTDKLIF. For the CDR3, the DNA is TGTGCCTGTGACCCACTGGGGGATTATTCCCTGTACACCGATAAACTCATCTTT.

Details on this clone: A far bigger clonotype differs at one base, so this is likely a read error. This sample includes further DNA sequences coding for the same CDR3. This chain links TRDV2 with TRDJ1; D gene ambiguous. Germline V gene lookup returns CDR1 GEAIGNYY and CDR2 EKD. The CDR3 consists of 14 residues. CDR3 loop: CACDMVVRTDKLIF. CDR3 sequence (DNA): TGCGCCTGTGACATGGTCGTCCGTACCGATAAACTCATCTTT.

The sample holds a few counts of this clone. A much larger clonotype is one base distant, so this may be a read error. This chain connects TRDV2 to TRDJ1; 11 bases line up with TRDD3. J was trimmed by 3 bases and V by 3 bases; bases with no gene match: 5. Germline values: CDR1 GEAIGNYY, CDR2 EKD. The CDR3 has 15 residues. The CDR3: CACDPLGDRADKLIF. CDR3 nucleotides: TGTGCCTGTGACCCACTGGGGGATAGGGCCGATAAACTCATCTTT.

The table lists this clone with a few counts. Only one base separates this from a far larger clonotype, so it likely reflects a read error. Other nucleotide sequences in the sample specify the same CDR3. The V and J genes are TRDV2 and TRDJ1; maybe TRDD3 (5 bases). Trimming removed 0 bases at V and 0 bases at J, with 13 bases between. Germline loops: CDR1 GEAIGNYY, CDR2 EKD. The CDR3 length is 16 residues. The CDR3 DNA is TGTGCCTGTGACACCCTGGGAGACTATAACACCGATAAACTCATCTTT. This translates into CACDTLGDYNTDKLIF.

In regard to this clone: This clone may be a read error of a much larger clone one base away. The sample carries other DNA sequences with the same CDR3. The rearrangement uses TRDV2 and TRDJ1, with 10 positions matching TRDD3. Germline values: CDR1 GEAIGNYY, CDR2 EKD. There are 17 residues in the CDR3. V was pared by 5 bases and J by 0 bases, with 11 bases of the junction left unmatched. CDR3 sequence: CACAPLVGDTYTDKLIF. The CDR3 DNA follows: TGTGCCTGTGCCCCTTTGGTGGGGGATACATACACCGATAAACTCATCTTT.

By share, this clone counts as large. V is TRDV2 and J is TRDJ1; 10 bases agree with TRDD3. The CDR3 runs 16 residues. V was clipped by 1 base and J by 7 bases; unmatched bases: 11. From germline, CDR1 is GEAIGNYY and CDR2 EKD. CDR3: CACDTVNGGYAVKLIF. The CDR3 nucleotides are TGTGCCTGTGACACGGTTAACGGGGGATACGCGGTTAAACTCATCTTT.

This clone has a handful of counts. A much larger clone differs by one base, so this may be a read error. V is TRDV2 and J is TRDJ1, with 13 bases aligning to TRDD3. CDR3 length: 20 amino acids. Germline V gives CDR1 GEAIGNYY, CDR2 EKD. CDR3 amino acids: CACDTGSLLGDTVDTDKPIF. The CDR3 nucleotides are TGTGCCTGTGACACCGGTTCTTTACTGGGGGATACGGTGGACACCGATAAACCCATCTTT.

On this clone: With a much larger clone just one base away, this may be a read error. This chain joins TRDV2 and TRDJ3; TRDD3 agrees at 12 bases. The CDR3 has 21 residues. V gave up 4 bases and J gave up 1 base; unmatched junction bases: 13. Germline lookup yields CDR1 GEAIGNYY and CDR2 EKD. The CDR3 is CACESVLGDTPGSWDTRQMFF. The CDR3 nucleotides read TGTGCCTGTGAGTCCGTACTGGGGGATACCCCCGGGTCCTGGGACACCCGACAGATGTTTTTC.

Details on this clone: A much larger clone is a single base away; this may be a read error. This sequence joins TRDV2 and TRDJ1; TRDD3 matches 10 bases. This CDR3 is 16 amino acids long. Germline CDR1 and CDR2: GEAIGNYY and EKD. The CDR3 DNA is TGTGCCTGTGACACTCTGGGGGATAGGTACACCGATAAACTCACCTTT. Encoded protein: CACDTLGDRYTDKLTF.

In regard to this clone: One junction end does not reproduce the germline sequence, and a read error may be involved. The chain is built from TRDV2 and TRDJ3; 9 bases are a match to TRDD3. This CDR3 has 21 amino acids. Germline CDR1 reads GEAIGNYY; CDR2 reads EKD. CDR3 nucleotides: TGTGCCTGTGGCACCGTGATGGGGGATAGGGCCAGCTCCTGGGACACCCGACAGATGTTTTTC. It is translated as CACGTVMGDRASSWDTRQMFF.

As regards this clone: With a much larger clone just one base away, this may be a read error. The rearrangement uses TRDV2 and TRDJ1; the D is unclear. The length of the CDR3 is 14 residues. Trimming removed 3 bases at V and 2 bases at J, with 12 bases between. CDR1 is GEAIGNYY, CDR2 EKD, per germline. The CDR3 coding sequence is TGTGCCTGTGACGGTCTAGGGGCTACCGATAAACTCATCTTT. Translated, it gives CACDGLGATDKLIF.

On this clone: One base separates it from a far larger clone, so it is likely a read error. This chain uses TRDV2 with TRDJ2, with D possibly TRDD3 on 6 matching bases. Germline V gene data show CDR1 as GEAIGNYY and CDR2 as EKD. The CDR3 consists of 18 residues. The CDR3 DNA is TGTGCCTGTGACACTGTTGGTGGGGGCCTAGCTTTGACAGCACAACCCTTCTTT. Translating gives CACDTVGGGLALTAQPFF.

This clone was observed a few times. The CDR3, as DNA: TGTGCCTGTGACATGGTGGCTGGGGTTTCGCCTAAACTCATCTTT. This translates into CACDMVAGVSPKLIF. The genes are TRDV2 and TRDJ1, with D tentatively TRDD3 (6 bases). Trimming shortened V by 2 bases and J by 7 bases, and 19 bases separated the two germline ends. This CDR3 has 15 amino acids. Germline CDR1 is GEAIGNYY and CDR2 is EKD.